The clone carrying this T cell receptor (beta chain) was seen at least ten times. Each CDR3 protein is one row after TCRdb ran MiXCR on the reads. The sample holds about 320,000 distinct CDR3 sequences, more than 8% seen once. This sample was taken from a study of T cell repertoires in cytomegalovirus infection. Overall study: The public TCR beta signatures pointed to both CMV infection and matching HLA type.

Germline V gives CDR1 SGHVS, CDR2 FNYEAQ. The CDR3 is 13 amino acids. V lost 6 bases and J lost 8, with 13 bases in between. The clonotype originates from a human donor in good health (CMV status not recorded). Some clones in this sample may be carry-over from other donors' samples. Sequencing was done on a sample of PBMCs. The V and J genes are TRBV7-6 and TRBJ1-4; no reliable D call. The CDR3 protein is CASSSLPGEKLFF. In nucleotides, the CDR3 is TGTGCCAGCAGTTCCCTACCGGGGGAAAAACTGTTTTTT. The whole variable domain, remainder taken from reference TRBV7-6 and TRBJ1-4, is GAGVSQSPRYKVTKRGQDVALRCDPISGHVSLYWYRQALGQGPEFLTYFNYEAQQDKSGLPNDRFSAERPEGSISTLTIQRTEQRDSAMYRCASSSLPGEKLFFGSGTQLSVL.